These T cell receptor beta chains were read from a single sample in a study of CD4+ T cells in melanoma. Profiling relied on immunoSEQ multiplex PCR, and the TCRdb table lists in-frame clones only, not all of them. Of about 5,000 clones listed, about 61% are singletons. The material sequenced was cells from a culture (not recorded whether cultured in vitro). The source is a human donor with melanoma. The conserved cysteine and the conserved F or W are not part of the CDR3 here. A D gene is named only where the DNA matches it firmly. Part of the rows lack a size; the others show once, few, many or a class for expanded clones.

v_gene	j_gene	abundance	d_gene	CDR3aa
TRBV4-1	TRBJ1-5	few	-	ASSQEKGKYQPQH
TRBV30	TRBJ1-5	few	TRBD1	AWSPSPDREPYQPQH
TRBV30	TRBJ2-3	few	TRBD1	ASIVTGGADTQY
TRBV19	TRBJ2-5	few	TRBD1	ASRQGETQY
TRBV5-1	TRBJ1-2	-	-	ASSYVRNDGYT
TRBV4-1	TRBJ1-1	once	-	ASSQAATGVTEAF
TRBV28	TRBJ2-1	-	-	ASSIPRRSNEQF
TRBV9	TRBJ2-1	-	-	ASSRGERTYNEQF
TRBV5-1	TRBJ2-1	-	-	ASSWNSNNEQF
TRBV11-1	TRBJ2-1	-	-	ASSLVHSPYNEQF
TRBV7-9	TRBJ2-2	-	TRBD2	ASVGGLKAGELF
TRBV4-2	TRBJ2-1	-	-	ASSQDRANMQKGEQF
TRBV30	TRBJ2-7	-	-	ACLALDEQY
TRBV7-8	TRBJ2-1	few	TRBD2	ASSLVGLAYNEQF
TRBV10-3	TRBJ2-7	medium-sized	TRBD2	AIKSSGGVYEQY
TRBV6-6	TRBJ1-3	-	-	ASSYPLSRSGNTIY
TRBV4-3	TRBJ2-7	medium-sized	-	ASSQDSSLSYEQY
TRBV27	TRBJ2-7	-	-	ASSGVSGVYEQY
TRBV29-1	TRBJ2-1	-	-	SGSGTSGSYNEQF
TRBV6-6	TRBJ1-6	few	TRBD1	ASSYGTGAHSPLH
TRBV30	TRBJ2-7	-	-	AWRGGYEQY
TRBV7-2	TRBJ1-5	-	-	ASSLGLVSNQPQH
TRBV28	TRBJ2-6	-	-	ASSSPGRSGANVLT
TRBV13	TRBJ2-7	few	-	ASSLGTSSSYEQY
TRBV6-5	TRBJ2-7	-	TRBD1	ASSWTGPNEQY
TRBV19	TRBJ1-2	-	-	ASSIVNWGAEGYT
TRBV5-1	TRBJ1-2	-	-	ASSLAVPGYGYT
TRBV7-9	TRBJ1-1	-	-	ASSAGTVEAF
TRBV6-4	TRBJ2-1	-	-	ASSDSSQLSCSSTYNEQF
TRBV30	TRBJ2-7	-	-	AWVGQGSYEQY
TRBV19	TRBJ1-4	-	TRBD1	ASSSGQTLF
TRBV5-4	TRBJ1-2	-	-	ASSTPQGQVYGYT
TRBV5-1	TRBJ1-1	-	TRBD1	ASSLEGTGDTEAF
TRBV2	TRBJ2-2	-	-	ASSEGVLAVTGELF
TRBV7-9	TRBJ1-1	medium-sized	-	ASSLDQGAEAF
TRBV28	TRBJ2-2	few	TRBD2	ASSRVSGGTGELF